Here is one TCR beta chain with its context. Its antigen is as yet unknown. The data were taken from a study of OX40 agonist ivuxolimab in advanced cancers. On the study more broadly: With a range of about 23 to 90, age averaged approximately 64 years, and 65% to 85% were male.

The CDR3 length is 14 residues. V dropped 8 bases and J dropped 6 bases, with 16 bases sitting between them. Germline-derived CDR1 and CDR2 are MGHDK and SYGVNS. Clones were sequenced by immunoSEQ multiplex PCR, and TCRdb holds only the in-frame ones, with some missing. This table has tens of thousands of clones, approximately 82% appearing once. Regarding the study as a whole: In the 0.1-3.0 mg/kg groups, partial responders showed among the lowest expansion. Expanded clones belonging to CD8+ T cells outnumbered, on average, those of CD4+.

Sequenced material: CD4+ or CD8+ T cells sorted from blood, taken in a trial of the OX40 agonist ivuxolimab. This sequence joins TRBV25-1 and TRBJ1-4, with TRBD1 as a possible D gene (5 bases). The clonotype was recovered from an adult with an advanced solid tumor such as melanoma, head and neck, liver or kidney cancer. The CDR3 coding sequence is TGTGCCAGCCGCGGGACTCAGCCCGATGAAAAACTGTTTTTT. This translates into CASRGTQPDEKLFF.